This entry lists 29 T cell receptor beta chains sequenced from one sample in a study of T-cell memory formation after mild COVID-19. Each CDR3 protein gets one entry after TCRdb re-called the 5' RACE reads with MiXCR. The sample lists approximately 300,000 distinct CDR3 sequences, less than 20% occurring once. The sample comprised PBMCs or a T cell subset sorted from them (not recorded which). These receptors came from a man younger than 30 who had mild COVID-19 (a few samples of this study predate the infection). Cell type and time point are not known.

A few counts support this clonotype. The chain carries TRBV18 and TRBJ2-1; weak D call: TRBD1 (5 bases). Germline V lookup: CDR1 KGHSH, CDR2 LQKENI. V was trimmed by 0 bases and J by 3 bases, leaving 6 bases between them. This CDR3 comprises 14 residues. In nucleotides, the CDR3 is TGTGCCAGCTCACCACCAGGGGACTACAATGAGCAGTTCTTC. Encoded protein: CASSPPGDYNEQFF.

The chain recombines TRBV20-1 with TRBJ2-3, with 10 bases lining up with TRBD1. The V and J ends lost 2 bases and 4 bases, in that order; junction bases with no gene match: 12. The CDR3 has 17 residues. CDR1 and CDR2 (germline): DFQATT, SNEGSKA (reference sequence). CDR3 region: CSARSGNRDRGPDTQYF. In nucleotides, the CDR3 is TGCAGTGCTAGATCAGGGAACCGGGACAGGGGCCCAGATACGCAGTATTTT.

The rearrangement links TRBV28 to TRBJ2-7; 9 positions match TRBD1. This CDR3 is built from 14 residues. V trimming: 6 bases; J trimming: 4 bases; junction bases outside the gene matches: 7. The germline V gene encodes CDR1 MDHEN and CDR2 SYDVKM. CDR3 nucleotide sequence: TGTGCCAGCAGGGTAGGGACAGGGCTGTACGAGCAGTACTTC. As protein: CASRVGTGLYEQYF.

The chain combines TRBV18 with TRBJ1-4, with 7 bases aligning to TRBD1. Trimming at V came to 2 bases and at J to 8 bases, leaving 5 bases not matched to a gene. CDR1 is KGHSH and CDR2 is LQKENI in the germline V gene. The CDR3 is made up of 14 amino acids. The CDR3 DNA reads as TGTGCCAGCTCACCAACAGGGGCGCGCGAAAAACTGTTTTTT. Its translation is CASSPTGAREKLFF.

V gene TRBV7-6 combines with J gene TRBJ1-1; 12 bases are a match to TRBD1. Germline V gives CDR1 SGHVS, CDR2 FNYEAQ. V gave up 1 base and J gave up 3 bases; unmatched junction bases: 9. The CDR3 spans 18 residues. The CDR3, as DNA: TGTGCCAGCAGCTTAGGCGGGACAGGGGGCATCAAGGACACTGAAGCTTTCTTT. Protein sequence: CASSLGGTGGIKDTEAFF.

The rearrangement joins TRBV2 to TRBJ2-1; 9 bases match TRBD1. This CDR3 region has 13 residues. The junction had 6 bases not matched to a gene; V was cut back by 7 bases and J by 8 bases. The germline CDR1 and CDR2 sequences are SNHLY and FYNNEI. Here the CDR3 DNA reads TGTGCCAGCACTCCGGACAGGGGAGATGAGCAGTTCTTC. Protein sequence: CASTPDRGDEQFF.

This clonotype was detected once. J is TRBJ2-7 and V is TRBV6-6, with a possible D match to TRBD1 (6 bases). Per the germline V gene, CDR1 is MNHNY and CDR2 is SVGAGI (reference sequence). There are 15 residues in the CDR3. V lost 4 bases and J lost 6, with 19 bases in between. The CDR3 is CASSFPETQGCEQYF. The CDR3 DNA follows: TGTGCCAGCAGTTTCCCCGAGACTCAGGGGTGCGAGCAGTACTTC.

This clonotype was counted a few times. The V call is TRBV11-2, the J call TRBJ1-2; possibly TRBD1 for D (6 bases). Trimming pared 5 bases from V and 4 bases from J, leaving 14 bases between. This CDR3 is built from 14 residues. Germline CDR1 is SGHAT and CDR2 is FQNNGV. CDR3 DNA: TGTGCCAGCAGCGCAAGTACAGGGTCCTATGGCTACACCTTC. This sequence encodes CASSASTGSYGYTF. The whole variable domain, filled in from reference TRBV11-2 and TRBJ1-2, reads EAGVAQSPRYKIIEKRQSVAFWCNPISGHATLYWYQQILGQGPKLLIQFQNNGVVDDSQLPKDRFSAERLKGVDSTLKIQPAKLEDSAVYLCASSASTGSYGYTFGSGTRLTVV.

The V and J genes are TRBV20-1 and TRBJ2-7, with D possibly being TRBD2 (6 bases). V was cut by 5 bases and J by 1 base, with 12 bases left in between. This CDR3 is built from 13 residues. Germline-derived CDR1 and CDR2 are DFQATT and SNEGSKA (reference sequence). CDR3 in amino acids: CSASSAGSYEQYF. The CDR3 DNA reads TGCAGTGCTTCCTCGGCGGGGTCCTACGAGCAGTACTTC.

For the CDR3, the DNA is TGCGCCAGCAGCCAGGGGAGGGGGAGCTCCTACGAGCAGTACTTC. Encoded protein: CASSQGRGSSYEQYF. The genes are TRBV4-3 and TRBJ2-7, with a possible D match to TRBD2 (7 bases). Between the trimmed V and J ends, which lost 3 bases and 0 bases, there was a span of 12 bases. CDR3 length: 15 amino acids. Per the germline V gene, CDR1 is LGHNA and CDR2 is YSLEER.

This chain links TRBV4-2 with TRBJ2-3, with TRBD2 as a possible D gene (6 bases). The germline V gene has CDR1 LGHNA and CDR2 YNFKEQ. The V and J ends lost 0 bases and 7 bases respectively, with 17 bases between them. This CDR3 contains 16 residues. CDR3 DNA: TGTGCCAGCAGCCAAGACTTGCGGGAATCACTTAATACGCAGTATTTT. Amino acids: CASSQDLRESLNTQYF.

V and J are TRBV6-6 and TRBJ2-7; D unresolved. Per germline, CDR1 MNHNY and CDR2 SVGAGI (reference sequence). Trimming took off 5 bases at V and 0 bases at J, with 11 bases between the two ends. This CDR3 contains 14 residues. CDR3 sequence (DNA): TGTGCCAGCAGTCCGAGAGGTAGCTCCTACGAGCAGTACGTC. This codes for CASSPRGSSYEQYV.

This clonotype was found a few times. The chain has TRBV7-2 and TRBJ2-1, with D unclear. Germline CDR1 reads SGHTA; CDR2 reads FQGNSA. V shed 3 bases and J shed 10 bases, with 10 bases lying between them. The CDR3 has 12 amino acids. DNA for the CDR3: TGTGCCAGCAGCTTCCCCTTTGGGGAGCAGTTCTTC. Translated: CASSFPFGEQFF.

This clonotype appeared a few times. The genes are TRBV9 and TRBJ1-3, with no clear D. Germline V gene data show CDR1 as SGDLS and CDR2 as YYNGEE. This CDR3 has 14 amino acids. Trimming shortened V by 3 bases and J by 4 bases, and 11 bases separated the two germline ends. The CDR3 here is CASSATYAGNTIYF. Here the CDR3 DNA reads TGTGCCAGCAGCGCGACCTACGCCGGAAACACCATATATTTT. The variable domain in full, completed from reference TRBV9 and TRBJ1-3, reads DSGVTQTPKHLITATGQRVTLRCSPRSGDLSVYWYQQSLDQGLQFLIQYYNGEERAKGNILERFSAQQFPDLHSELNLSSLELGDSALYFCASSATYAGNTIYFGEGSWLTVV.

The chain recombines TRBV6-4 with TRBJ2-1, with D possibly being TRBD1 or TRBD2 (5 bases each). The V gene's germline CDR1 is MRHNA and CDR2 SNTAGT. The CDR3 is 15 residues long. Trimming removed 8 bases at V and 0 bases at J, with 14 bases between. In DNA form, the CDR3 reads TGTGCCAGCGCAACTGAGGGGTTCTCCTACAATGAGCAGTTCTTC. Encoded protein: CASATEGFSYNEQFF.

This clonotype was detected a few times. The rearrangement uses TRBV28 and TRBJ1-1; TRBD1 might be the D (5 bases). With 1 base removed from V and 8 bases from J, the gap between germline ends came to 8 bases. The germline gives CDR1 MDHEN, CDR2 SYDVKM. The CDR3 contains 12 residues. CDR3 sequence reads: CASSLLSGEAFF. The DNA for the CDR3 is TGTGCCAGCAGTTTATTGTCAGGGGAAGCTTTCTTT.

The V gene is TRBV5-1, the J gene TRBJ2-3, with D maybe TRBD1 (6 bases). Germline lookup yields CDR1 SGHRS and CDR2 YFSETQ. Trimming cost V 8 bases and J 3 bases, with 25 bases left between them. The CDR3 length is 17 residues. As DNA, the CDR3 is TGCGCCAGTCGAAAGAATTTAGGGGGAACCGGGACAGATACGCAGTATTTT. Protein sequence: CASRKNLGGTGTDTQYF.

This clonotype was detected ten times or more. The chain joins TRBV7-2 to TRBJ2-3, with D possibly TRBD2 on 5 matching bases. This CDR3 region has 15 residues. Trimming shortened V by 4 bases and J by 1 base, and 12 bases separated the two germline ends. Germline V lookup: CDR1 SGHTA, CDR2 FQGNSA. The chain's CDR3 is CASSSDYLRTDTQYF. CDR3 bases: TGTGCCAGCAGCTCCGACTACCTACGCACAGATACGCAGTATTTT.

This clonotype was seen a few times. The V and J genes are TRBV5-1 and TRBJ2-6; possible D gene TRBD1, 6 bases. The CDR3 is 18 amino acids. V was clipped by 2 bases and J by 0 bases, with 15 bases between them. CDR1 and CDR2 (germline): SGHRS, YFSETQ. The CDR3 reads CASSLAQGSSSGANVLTF. The CDR3 nucleotides are TGCGCCAGCAGCTTAGCACAGGGCTCTAGCTCTGGGGCCAACGTCCTGACTTTC.

This clonotype was counted a few times. Compared with germline, one end of the junction differs, possibly owing to a read error. The chain has TRBV7-7 and TRBJ2-3, with 8 nucleotides matching TRBD1. This CDR3 is built from 15 residues. CDR1 and CDR2 from the germline V gene are SSHAT and FNYEAQ (reference sequence). The CDR3 sequence: CASSSNTGGTDTQYF. The CDR3 DNA sequence: TGTGCTAGCAGCTCGAACACAGGGGGAACAGATACGCAGTATTTT.

This clonotype appeared once. This chain uses TRBV24-1 with TRBJ2-5; D call uncertain. The CDR3 totals 13 residues. Looked up from germline, CDR1 is KGHDR and CDR2 is SFDVKD. V lost 4 bases, J lost 3 bases, and 8 bases lay in between. The CDR3 is CATSDTFEETQYF. CDR3 sequence (DNA): TGTGCCACCAGTGACACCTTTGAAGAGACCCAGTACTTC.

Only one count was recorded for this clonotype. A much bigger clone sits one base away, suggesting this may be a read error. V and J are TRBV20-1 and TRBJ2-3; a possible D gene is TRBD2 (5 bases). The CDR3 spans 13 residues. Between the trimmed V and J ends, which lost 6 bases and 4 bases, there was a span of 14 bases. The germline CDR1 and CDR2 sequences are DFQATT and SNEGSKA (reference sequence). CDR3 nucleotide sequence: TGCAGTGCCACCTTAAGCGGCTCAGATACGCAGTATTTT. Its translation: CSATLSGSDTQYF.

This sequence joins TRBV7-9 and TRBJ2-5; possible D gene TRBD2, 5 bases. Germline CDR1 is SEHNR and CDR2 is FQNEAQ (reference sequence). V shed 2 bases and J shed 4 bases, with 11 bases lying between them. This CDR3 has 14 residues. The chain's CDR3 is CASSLRWAGETQYF. CDR3 bases: TGTGCCAGCAGCTTACGATGGGCGGGAGAGACCCAGTACTTC.

The chain joins TRBV10-3 to TRBJ1-1; unclear D gene. Germline-derived CDR1 and CDR2 are ENHRY and SYGVKD. Trimming removed 2 bases at V and 6 bases at J, with 13 bases between. The CDR3 runs 14 residues. The CDR3 nucleotides are TGTGCCATCAGTGAGGGGCCTCTGATGTCTGAAGCTTTCTTT. Its protein is CAISEGPLMSEAFF.

The chain joins TRBV7-8 to TRBJ2-3; no firm D call. CDR1 is SGHVS, CDR2 FQNEAQ, per germline. CDR3 size: 14 residues. Trimming cost V 1 base and J 5 bases, with 10 bases left between them. CDR3 DNA sequence: TGTGCCAGCAGCTTAGAAGGAAGAGGAGATACGCAGTATTTT. Translating gives CASSLEGRGDTQYF.

The chain employs TRBV6-6 and TRBJ2-2; no definite D call. The germline gives CDR1 MNHNY, CDR2 SVGAGI (reference sequence). V gave up 2 bases and J gave up 0 bases, with 7 bases separating them. CDR3 length equals 15 residues. The CDR3 loop reads CASSYGKPNTGELFF. DNA for the CDR3: TGTGCCAGCAGTTACGGGAAACCGAACACCGGGGAGCTGTTTTTT.

The sample holds a few counts of this clonotype. The genes are TRBV20-1 and TRBJ2-5; D uncertain. Germline CDR1 is DFQATT and CDR2 is SNEGSKA (reference sequence). The V gene lost 3 bases and the J gene lost 1 base, with 6 bases spanning the gap. CDR3 length equals 12 residues. The CDR3 nucleotides read TGCAGTGCTAGGCCATTCCAAGAGACCCAGTACTTC. Protein product: CSARPFQETQYF.

This clonotype was found a few times. This chain joins TRBV7-2 and TRBJ2-5; TRBD1 is a possible D gene (5 bases). The CDR3 loop spans 15 amino acids. V was cut by 6 bases and J by 0 bases, with 14 bases left in between. Germline CDR1 SGHTA, CDR2 FQGNSA. CDR3 sequence: CASSLIDSYQETQYF. CDR3 DNA: TGTGCCAGCAGTCTTATAGACAGTTACCAAGAGACCCAGTACTTC.

The rearrangement joins TRBV12-3 or TRBV12-4 to TRBJ1-2, with a tentative D call TRBD1 (6 bases). Trimming stripped 4 bases from V and 4 bases from J, with 13 bases between. The length of the CDR3 is 14 residues. The CDR3, as DNA: TGTGCCAGCAGTTCGACAGGAGCCCTCTATGGCTACACCTTC. Translated: CASSSTGALYGYTF.